The T cell receptor (beta chain) described here comes from a study of T-cell reconstitution after alpha-beta-depleted transplantation in children. This clonotype was detected many times. The TCRbeta library incorporated unique molecular identifiers. MiXCR was run by TCRdb on the PCR reads, yielding one entry per CDR3 protein. The data hold about 200,000 distinct CDR3 sequences, with 5.5% to 7% observed a single time. CDR1 and CDR2 from the germline V gene are LGHNA and YNFKEQ. This CDR3 has 17 amino acids. V was shortened by 4 bases and J by 0 bases, with 18 bases between the two germline ends. This clonotype was obtained from a boy younger than 10 with acute lymphoblastic leukemia, due to receive a stem cell transplant. This specimen was PBMCs, taken before TCRalphabeta/CD19-depleted stem cell transplant. The rearrangement links TRBV4-2 to TRBJ1-1, with D perhaps TRBD1 (5 bases). CDR3 residues: CASSPEAGIAVNTEAFF. In DNA, the CDR3 is TGTGCCAGCAGCCCAGAAGCAGGGATCGCCGTGAACACTGAAGCTTTCTTT.